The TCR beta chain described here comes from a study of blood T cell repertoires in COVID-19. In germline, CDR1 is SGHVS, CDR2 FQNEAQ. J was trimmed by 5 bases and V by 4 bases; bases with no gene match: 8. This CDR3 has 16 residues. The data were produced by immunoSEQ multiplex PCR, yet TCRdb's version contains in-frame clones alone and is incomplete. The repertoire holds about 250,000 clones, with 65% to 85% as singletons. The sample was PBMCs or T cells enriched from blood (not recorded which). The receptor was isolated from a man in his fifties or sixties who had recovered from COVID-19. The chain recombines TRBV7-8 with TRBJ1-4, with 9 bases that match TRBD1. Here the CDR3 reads CASSWTPGQGNEKLFF. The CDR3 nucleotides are TGTGCCAGCAGCTGGACCCCGGGACAGGGAAATGAAAAACTGTTTTTT.